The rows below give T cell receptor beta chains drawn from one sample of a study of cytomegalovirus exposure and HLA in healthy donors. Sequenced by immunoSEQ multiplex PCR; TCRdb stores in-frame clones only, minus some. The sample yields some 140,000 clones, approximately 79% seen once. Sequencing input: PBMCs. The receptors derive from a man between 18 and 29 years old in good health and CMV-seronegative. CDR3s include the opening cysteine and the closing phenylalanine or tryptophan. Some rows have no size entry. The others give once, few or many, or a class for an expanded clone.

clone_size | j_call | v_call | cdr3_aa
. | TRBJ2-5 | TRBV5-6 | CASSWDRSTGGETQYF
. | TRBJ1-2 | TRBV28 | CASSLGQIYGYTF
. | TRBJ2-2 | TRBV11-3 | CASSPSGTVTGELFF
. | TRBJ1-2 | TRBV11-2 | CATRSGGQGYTF
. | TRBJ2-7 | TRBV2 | CAITGGHGTYEQYF
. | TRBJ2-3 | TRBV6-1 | CASSEEGQGFPDTQYF
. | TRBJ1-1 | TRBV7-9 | CASSFNRGPGTEAFF
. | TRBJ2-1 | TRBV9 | CASSGGTSGGDYNEQFF
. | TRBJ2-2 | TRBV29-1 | CSVVGGETPNTGELFF
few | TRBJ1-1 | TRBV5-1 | CASSLRVTGYTEAFF
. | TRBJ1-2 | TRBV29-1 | CSVEGQGGGYGYTF
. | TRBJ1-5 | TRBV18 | CASSSEDRVGNQPQHF
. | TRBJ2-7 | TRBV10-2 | CASSSTWTASYEQYF
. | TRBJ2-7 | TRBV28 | CASSLGGEAYEQYF
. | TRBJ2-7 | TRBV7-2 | CASSPGLAGVSYEQYF
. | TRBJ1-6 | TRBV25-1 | CASSEDFGFSPLHF
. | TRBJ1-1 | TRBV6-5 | CASSFTGGTEAFF
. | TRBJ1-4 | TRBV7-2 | CASSQDLGGVNEKLFF
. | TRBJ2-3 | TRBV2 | CASRVRTGADTDTQYF
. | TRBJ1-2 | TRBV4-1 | CASRNLEQANYGYTF
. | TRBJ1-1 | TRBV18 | CASSRGGTGSAFF
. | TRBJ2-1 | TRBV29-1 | CSVRQGYNEQFF
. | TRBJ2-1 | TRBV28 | CASSLGQGNEQFF
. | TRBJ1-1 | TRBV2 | CASSRESNTEAFF
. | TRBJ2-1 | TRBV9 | CASSVGGSNNEQFF
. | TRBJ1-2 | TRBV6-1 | CASRAGPYGYTF